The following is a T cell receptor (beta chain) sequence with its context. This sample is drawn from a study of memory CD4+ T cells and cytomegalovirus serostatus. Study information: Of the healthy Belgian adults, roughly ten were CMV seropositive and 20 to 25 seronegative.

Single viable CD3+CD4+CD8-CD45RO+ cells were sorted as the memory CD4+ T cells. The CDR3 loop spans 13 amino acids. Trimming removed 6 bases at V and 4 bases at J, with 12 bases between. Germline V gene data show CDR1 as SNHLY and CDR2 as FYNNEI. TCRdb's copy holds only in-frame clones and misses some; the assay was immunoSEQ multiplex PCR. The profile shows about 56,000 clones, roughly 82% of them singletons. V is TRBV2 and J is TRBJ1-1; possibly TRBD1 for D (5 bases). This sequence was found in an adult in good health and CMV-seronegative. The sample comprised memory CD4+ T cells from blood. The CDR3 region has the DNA TGTGCCAGCAGCGCAGGGTTCGGCACTGAAGCTTTCTTT. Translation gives CASSAGFGTEAFF.